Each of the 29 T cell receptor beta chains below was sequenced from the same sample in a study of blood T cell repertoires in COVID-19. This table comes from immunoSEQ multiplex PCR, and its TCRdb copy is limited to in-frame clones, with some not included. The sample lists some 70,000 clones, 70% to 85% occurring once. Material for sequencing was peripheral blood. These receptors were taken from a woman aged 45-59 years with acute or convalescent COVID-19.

The CDR3 bases are TGCGCCAGCGGTTCAGCGGGGGCCTACGAGCAGTACTTC. Protein product: CASGSAGAYEQYF. The J gene is TRBJ2-7, the V gene TRBV5-1; 8 positions agree with TRBD2. The CDR3 spans 13 residues. Per the germline V gene, CDR1 is SGHRS and CDR2 is YFSETQ. The V and J ends lost 7 bases and 2 bases, in that order; junction bases with no gene match: 5.

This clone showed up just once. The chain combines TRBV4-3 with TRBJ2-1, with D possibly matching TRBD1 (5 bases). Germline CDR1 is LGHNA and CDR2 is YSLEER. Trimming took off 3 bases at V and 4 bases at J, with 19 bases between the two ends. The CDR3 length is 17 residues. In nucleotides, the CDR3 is TGCGCCAGCAGCCATCAGGGCCCGGATAGTAATTACAATGAGCAGTTCTTC. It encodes CASSHQGPDSNYNEQFF.

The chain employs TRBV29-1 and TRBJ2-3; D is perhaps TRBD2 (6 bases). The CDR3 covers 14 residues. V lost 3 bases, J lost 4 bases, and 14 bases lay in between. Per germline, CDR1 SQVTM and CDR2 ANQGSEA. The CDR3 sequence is CSVDSAGGPDTQYF. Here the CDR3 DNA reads TGCAGCGTTGACTCGGCCGGGGGTCCAGATACGCAGTATTTT.

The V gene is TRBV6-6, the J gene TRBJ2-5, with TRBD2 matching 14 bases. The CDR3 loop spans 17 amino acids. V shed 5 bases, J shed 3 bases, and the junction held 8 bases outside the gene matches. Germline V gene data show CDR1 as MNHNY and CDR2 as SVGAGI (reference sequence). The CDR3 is CASSLGAGLAGEETQYF. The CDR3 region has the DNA TGTGCCAGCAGTCTGGGAGCGGGACTAGCGGGAGAAGAGACCCAGTACTTC.

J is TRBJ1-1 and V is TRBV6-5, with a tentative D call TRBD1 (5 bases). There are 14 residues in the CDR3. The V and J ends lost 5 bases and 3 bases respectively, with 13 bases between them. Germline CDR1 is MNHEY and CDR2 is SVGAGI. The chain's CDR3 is CASSLRGVHTEAFF. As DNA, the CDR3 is TGTGCCAGCAGTCTGCGGGGGGTTCACACTGAAGCTTTCTTT.

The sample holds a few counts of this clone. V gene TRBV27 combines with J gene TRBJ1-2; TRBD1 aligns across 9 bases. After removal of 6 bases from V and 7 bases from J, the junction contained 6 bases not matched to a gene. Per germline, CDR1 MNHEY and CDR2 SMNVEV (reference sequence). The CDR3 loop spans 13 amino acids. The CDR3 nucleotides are TGTGCCAGCAGCCGGGGACAGGGATCTGGCTACACCTTC. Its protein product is CASSRGQGSGYTF.

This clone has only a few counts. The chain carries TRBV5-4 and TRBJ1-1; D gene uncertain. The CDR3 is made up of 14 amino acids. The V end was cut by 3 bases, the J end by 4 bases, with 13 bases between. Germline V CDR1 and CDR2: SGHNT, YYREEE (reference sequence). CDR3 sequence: CASSSGKKSTEAFF. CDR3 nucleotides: TGTGCCAGCAGCTCCGGGAAAAAGAGCACTGAAGCTTTCTTT.

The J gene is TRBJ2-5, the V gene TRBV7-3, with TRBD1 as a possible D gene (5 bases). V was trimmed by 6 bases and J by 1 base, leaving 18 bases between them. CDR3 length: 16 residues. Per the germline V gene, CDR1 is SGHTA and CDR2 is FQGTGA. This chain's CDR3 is CASRQRQGPFQETQYF. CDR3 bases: TGTGCCAGCAGACAAAGGCAGGGCCCGTTCCAAGAGACCCAGTACTTC.

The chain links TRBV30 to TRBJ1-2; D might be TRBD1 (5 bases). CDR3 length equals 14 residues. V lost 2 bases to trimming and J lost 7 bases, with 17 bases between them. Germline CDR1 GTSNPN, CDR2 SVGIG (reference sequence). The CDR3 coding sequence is TGTGCCTGGAGTTCCCCCTCCGGAGGGGTTGGCTACACCTTC. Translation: CAWSSPSGGVGYTF.

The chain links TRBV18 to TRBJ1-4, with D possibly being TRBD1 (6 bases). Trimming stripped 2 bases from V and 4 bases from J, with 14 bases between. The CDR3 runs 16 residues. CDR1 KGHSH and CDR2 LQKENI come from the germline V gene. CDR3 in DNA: TGTGCCAGCTCACCATTTGGGGGCGGTAATAATGAAAAACTGTTTTTT. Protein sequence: CASSPFGGGNNEKLFF. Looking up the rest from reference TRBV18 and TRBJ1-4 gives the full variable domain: NAGVMQNPRHLVRRRGQEARLRCSPMKGHSHVYWYRQLPEEGLKFMVYLQKENIIDESGMPKERFSAEFPKEGPSILRIQQVVRGDSAAYFCASSPFGGGNNEKLFFGSGTQLSVL.

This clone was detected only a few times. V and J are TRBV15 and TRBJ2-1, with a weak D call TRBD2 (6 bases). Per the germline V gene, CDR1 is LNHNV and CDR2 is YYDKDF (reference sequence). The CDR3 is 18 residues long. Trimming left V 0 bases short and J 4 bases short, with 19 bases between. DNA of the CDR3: TGTGCCACCAGCAGAGATAAGTATTTAGCGGTTCCTTACAATGAGCAGTTCTTC. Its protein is CATSRDKYLAVPYNEQFF. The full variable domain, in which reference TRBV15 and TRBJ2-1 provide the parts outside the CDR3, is DAMVIQNPRYQVTQFGKPVTLSCSQTLNHNVMYWYQQKSSQAPKLLFHYYDKDFNNEADTPDNFQSRRPNTSFCFLDIRSPGLGDTAMYLCATSRDKYLAVPYNEQFFGPGTRLTVL.

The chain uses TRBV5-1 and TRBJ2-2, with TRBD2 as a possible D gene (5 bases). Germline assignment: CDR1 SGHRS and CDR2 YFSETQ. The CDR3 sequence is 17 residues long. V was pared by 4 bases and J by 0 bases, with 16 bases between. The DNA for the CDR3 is TGCGCCAGCAGCCTGAGCCCCCAGCGGACGAACACCGGGGAGCTGTTTTTT. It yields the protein CASSLSPQRTNTGELFF.

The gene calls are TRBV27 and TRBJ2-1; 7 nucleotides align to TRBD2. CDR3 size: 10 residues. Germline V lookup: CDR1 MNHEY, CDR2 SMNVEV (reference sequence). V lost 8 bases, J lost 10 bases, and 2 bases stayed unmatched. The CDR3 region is CASGGGEQFF. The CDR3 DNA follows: TGTGCCAGCGGGGGGGGAGAGCAGTTCTTC.

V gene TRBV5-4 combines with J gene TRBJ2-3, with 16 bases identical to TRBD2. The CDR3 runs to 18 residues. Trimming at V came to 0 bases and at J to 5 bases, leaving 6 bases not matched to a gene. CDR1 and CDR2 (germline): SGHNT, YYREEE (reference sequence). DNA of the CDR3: TGTGCCAGCAGCTTGGGGTGCGGGACTAGCGGGGGGGGAGATACGCAGTATTTT. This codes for CASSLGCGTSGGGDTQYF.

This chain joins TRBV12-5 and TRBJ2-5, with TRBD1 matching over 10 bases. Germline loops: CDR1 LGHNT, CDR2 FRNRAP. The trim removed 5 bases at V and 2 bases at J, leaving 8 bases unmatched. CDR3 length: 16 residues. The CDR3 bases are TGTGCTAGTGGTCGTGGACAGGGGGAAGCTCAAGAGACCCAGTACTTC. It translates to CASGRGQGEAQETQYF.

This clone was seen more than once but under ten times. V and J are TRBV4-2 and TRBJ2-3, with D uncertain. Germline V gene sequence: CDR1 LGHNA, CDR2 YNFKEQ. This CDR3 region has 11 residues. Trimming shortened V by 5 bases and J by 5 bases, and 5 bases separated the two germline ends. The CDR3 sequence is CASSIQDTQYF. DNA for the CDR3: TGTGCCAGCAGCATTCAAGATACGCAGTATTTT.

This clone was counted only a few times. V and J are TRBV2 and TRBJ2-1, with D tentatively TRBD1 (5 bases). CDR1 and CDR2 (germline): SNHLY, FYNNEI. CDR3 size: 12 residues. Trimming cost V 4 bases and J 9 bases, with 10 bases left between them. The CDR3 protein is CASSGQFGEQFF. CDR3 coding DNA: TGTGCCAGCAGTGGACAGTTTGGTGAGCAGTTCTTC.

In DNA, the CDR3 is TGTGCCATTGCCGCTGCTCAGGGCAGAGCTAGCACAGATACGCAGTATTTT. Its protein product is CAIAAAQGRASTDTQYF. This rearrangement joins TRBV10-3 to TRBJ2-3; TRBD1 might be the D (5 bases). Germline V gives CDR1 ENHRY, CDR2 SYGVKD. The CDR3 sequence is 17 residues long. V was clipped by 9 bases and J by 0 bases, with 22 bases between them.

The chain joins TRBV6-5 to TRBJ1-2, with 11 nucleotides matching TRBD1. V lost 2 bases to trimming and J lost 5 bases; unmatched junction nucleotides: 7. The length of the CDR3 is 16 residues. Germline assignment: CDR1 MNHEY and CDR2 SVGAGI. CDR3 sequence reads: CASSYTRTGGGYGYTF. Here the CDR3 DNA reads TGTGCCAGCAGTTACACCAGGACAGGGGGCGGTTATGGCTACACCTTC.

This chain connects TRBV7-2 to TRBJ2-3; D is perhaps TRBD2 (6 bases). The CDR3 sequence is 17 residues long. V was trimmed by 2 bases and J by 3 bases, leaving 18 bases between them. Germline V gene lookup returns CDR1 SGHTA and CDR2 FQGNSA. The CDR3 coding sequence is TGTGCCAGCAGCTTAACCGTGGGGGGATTCGGGACAGATACGCAGTATTTT. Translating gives CASSLTVGGFGTDTQYF. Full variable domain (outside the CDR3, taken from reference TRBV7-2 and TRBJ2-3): GAGVSQSPSNKVTEKGKDVELRCDPISGHTALYWYRQSLGQGLEFLIYFQGNSAPDKSGLPSDRFSAERTGGSVSTLTIQRTQQEDSAVYLCASSLTVGGFGTDTQYFGPGTRLTVL.

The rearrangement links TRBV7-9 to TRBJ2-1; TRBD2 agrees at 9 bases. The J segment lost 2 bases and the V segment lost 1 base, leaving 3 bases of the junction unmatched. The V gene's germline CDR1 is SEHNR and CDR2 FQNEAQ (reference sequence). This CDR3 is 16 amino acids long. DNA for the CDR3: TGTGCCAGCAGCTTAGTAGCTAGCGGGACCTACAATGAGCAGTTCTTC. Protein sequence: CASSLVASGTYNEQFF.

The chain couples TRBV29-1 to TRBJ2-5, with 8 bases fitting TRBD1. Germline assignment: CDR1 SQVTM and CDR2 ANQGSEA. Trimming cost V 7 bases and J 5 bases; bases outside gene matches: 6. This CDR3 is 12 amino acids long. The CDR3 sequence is CSAQTGVETQYF. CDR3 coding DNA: TGCAGCGCCCAGACAGGGGTCGAGACCCAGTACTTC. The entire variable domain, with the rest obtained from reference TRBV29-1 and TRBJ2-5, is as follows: SAVISQKPSRDICQRGTSLTIQCQVDSQVTMMFWYRQQPGQSLTLIATANQGSEATYESGFVIDKFPISRPNLTFSTLTVSNMSPEDSSIYLCSAQTGVETQYFGPGTRLLVL.

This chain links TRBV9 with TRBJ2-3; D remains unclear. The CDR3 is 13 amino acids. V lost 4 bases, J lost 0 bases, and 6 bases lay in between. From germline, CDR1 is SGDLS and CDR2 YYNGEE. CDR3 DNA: TGTGCCAGCAGCCCCCCTAGCACAGATACGCAGTATTTT. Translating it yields CASSPPSTDTQYF.

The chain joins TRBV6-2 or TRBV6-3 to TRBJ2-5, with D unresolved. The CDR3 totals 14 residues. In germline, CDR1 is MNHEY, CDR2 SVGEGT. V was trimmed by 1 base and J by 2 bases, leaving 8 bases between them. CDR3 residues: CASSYFSVQETQYF. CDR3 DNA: TGTGCCAGCAGTTACTTCTCAGTTCAAGAGACCCAGTACTTC.

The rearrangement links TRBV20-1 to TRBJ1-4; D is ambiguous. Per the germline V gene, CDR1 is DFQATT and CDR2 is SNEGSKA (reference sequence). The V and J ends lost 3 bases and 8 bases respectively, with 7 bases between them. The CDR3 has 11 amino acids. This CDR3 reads CSASGREKLFF. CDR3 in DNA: TGCAGTGCTAGCGGCAGGGAAAAACTGTTTTTT.

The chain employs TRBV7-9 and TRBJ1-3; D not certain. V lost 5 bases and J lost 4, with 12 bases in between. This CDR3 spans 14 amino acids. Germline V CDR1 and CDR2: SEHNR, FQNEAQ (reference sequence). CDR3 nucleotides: TGTGCCAGCAGCCTGTATATCGAGGGAAACACCATATATTTT. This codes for CASSLYIEGNTIYF.

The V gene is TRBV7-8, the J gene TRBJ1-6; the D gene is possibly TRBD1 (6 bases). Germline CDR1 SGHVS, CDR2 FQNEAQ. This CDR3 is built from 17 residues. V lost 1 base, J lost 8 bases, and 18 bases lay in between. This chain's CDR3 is CASSLVGFVGGDSPLHF. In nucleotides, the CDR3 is TGTGCCAGCAGCTTAGTAGGGTTCGTAGGGGGGGATTCACCCCTCCACTTT.

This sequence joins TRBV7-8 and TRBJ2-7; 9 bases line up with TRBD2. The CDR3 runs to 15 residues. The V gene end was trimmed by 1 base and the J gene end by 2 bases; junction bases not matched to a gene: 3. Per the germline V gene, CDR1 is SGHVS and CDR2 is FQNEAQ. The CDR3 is CASSLVGLATYEQYF. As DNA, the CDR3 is TGTGCCAGCAGCTTAGTTGGACTAGCGACCTACGAGCAGTACTTC.

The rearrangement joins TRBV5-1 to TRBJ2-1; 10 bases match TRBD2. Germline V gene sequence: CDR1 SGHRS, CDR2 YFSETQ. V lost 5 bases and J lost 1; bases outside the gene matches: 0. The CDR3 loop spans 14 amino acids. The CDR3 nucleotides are TGCGCCAGCAGACTAGCGGGGTCCTACAATGAGCAGTTCTTC. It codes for CASRLAGSYNEQFF. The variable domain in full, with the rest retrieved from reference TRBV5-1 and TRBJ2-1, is KAGVTQTPRYLIKTRGQQVTLSCSPISGHRSVSWYQQTPGQGLQFLFEYFSETQRNKGNFPGRFSGRQFSNSRSEMNVSTLELGDSALYLCASRLAGSYNEQFFGPGTRLTVL.